The rows below give T cell receptor beta chains drawn from one sample of a study of cytomegalovirus exposure and HLA in healthy donors. The assay was immunoSEQ multiplex PCR, and TCRdb's table has in-frame clones only and misses some. The table has approximately 260,000 clones, 85% to 95% seen once. The specimen sequenced was PBMCs. The receptors come from a girl aged 2 to 10 in good health and CMV-seronegative. Both conserved end residues are part of each CDR3. D genes are given only for firm matches. A clone size is listed for some rows: how often the clone was seen (once, few, many), or a class if it is expanded.

TRBJ2-5 | TRBD2 | TRBV4-1 | NA | TGCGCCAGCAGCCTAAGACTAGCGGGGACCCGGGAGACCCAGTACTTC | CASSLRLAGTRETQYF
TRBJ2-1 | TRBD2 | TRBV7-3 | NA | TGTGCCAGCAGCCCAACTAGCGGGGGCTCCTACAATGAGCAGTTCTTC | CASSPTSGGSYNEQFF
TRBJ2-5 | TRBD2 | TRBV7-8 | NA | TGTGCCAGCAGCCCGGGCGCTAGCGGGAGGGTGGCGGTAGAGACCCAGTACTTC | CASSPGASGRVAVETQYF
TRBJ2-7 | NA | TRBV2 | NA | TGTGCCAGCGGGGGGAGGGAGCAGTACTTC | CASGGREQYF
TRBJ2-7 | TRBD1 | TRBV27 | NA | TGTGCCAGCAGACCGACAGGGGGGTCCTACGAGCAGTACTTC | CASRPTGGSYEQYF
TRBJ1-2 | TRBD1 | TRBV30 | NA | TGTGCCTGTAACAGACCCTGGACAGGGGGTCGCTATGGCTACACCTTC | CACNRPWTGGRYGYTF
TRBJ2-1 | NA | TRBV18 | NA | TGTGCCAGCTCACCACGAGAGGGAATACATGAGCAGTTCTTC | CASSPREGIHEQFF
TRBJ2-7 | NA | TRBV19 | NA | TGTGCCAGTAGTATTAACTCGATGAACTACGAGCAGTACTTC | CASSINSMNYEQYF
TRBJ2-4 | NA | TRBV7-6 | NA | TGTGCCAGCAGCTCGCGCGGGGGCAGGGACGAAAACATTCAGTACTTC | CASSSRGGRDENIQYF
TRBJ1-1 | NA | TRBV10-3 | NA | TGTGCCATCAGTGATGGGGGGGCGTCCGATACTGAAGCTTTCTTT | CAISDGGASDTEAFF
TRBJ1-6 | NA | TRBV28 | NA | TGTGCCAGCAGTTTGTCCTGGGACAACTCCTATAATTCACCCCTCCACTTT | CASSLSWDNSYNSPLHF
TRBJ2-1 | NA | TRBV6-1 | NA | TGTGCCAGCAGTGAAGCCGTGGCTTACAATGAGCAGTTCTTC | CASSEAVAYNEQFF
TRBJ1-5 | NA | TRBV5-6 | NA | TGTGCCAGCAGCTTGGGAGGATTTAATAGCAATCAGCCCCAGCATTTT | CASSLGGFNSNQPQHF
TRBJ1-2 | TRBD1 | TRBV30 | NA | TGTGCCTGGAGCCAGGGGGCGCATGGCTACACCTTC | CAWSQGAHGYTF
TRBJ1-6 | NA | TRBV6-5 | NA | TGTGCCAGCAGTTACGACAGATATAATTCACCCCTCCACTTT | CASSYDRYNSPLHF
TRBJ2-7 | NA | TRBV6-5 | NA | TGTGCCAGCAGGGGAGGCACAACCTCCTACGAGCAGTACTTC | CASRGGTTSYEQYF
TRBJ1-3 | NA | TRBV28 | NA | TGTGCCAGCAGCCGCCGGGGGGGGTGGTCCAACACCATATATTTT | CASSRRGGWSNTIYF
TRBJ2-1 | TRBD2 | TRBV4-2 | NA | TGTGCCAGCAGCCAAGTCTCTAGCGGGGGACCCAATGAGCAGTTCTTC | CASSQVSSGGPNEQFF
TRBJ2-1 | TRBD1 | TRBV5-4 | once | TGTGCCAGCAGCTCGCATGGGACAGGGGCTGGGAATGAGCAGTTCTTC | CASSSHGTGAGNEQFF
TRBJ2-7 | TRBD1 | TRBV5-1 | NA | TGCGCCAGCAGCCTGCCAGGACAGGGCTACGAGCAGTACTTC | CASSLPGQGYEQYF
TRBJ2-7 | NA | TRBV6-1 | NA | TGTGCCAGCAGTGAAGCGCGGTTCTCTTCGGACACCTTACAGTACTTC | CASSEARFSSDTLQYF
TRBJ1-1 | NA | TRBV19 | NA | TGTGCCAGTAGTATGGGGGGGGCGAATACTGAAGCTTTCTTT | CASSMGGANTEAFF
TRBJ2-3 | TRBD1 | TRBV28 | once | TGTGCCAGCAGTACACAGGGGAGCACAGATACGCAGTATTTT | CASSTQGSTDTQYF
TRBJ2-7 | TRBD1 | TRBV27 | NA | TGTGCCAGCAGTATTATGACAGGGGACGAGCAGTACTTC | CASSIMTGDEQYF
TRBJ1-2 | NA | TRBV6-5 | NA | TGTGCCAGCAGCGACAGGAGATATGGCTACACCTTC | CASSDRRYGYTF
TRBJ2-7 | NA | TRBV19 | NA | TGTGCCAGTAGTACCCCCAGGGGGGAGCTCTACGAGCAGTACTTC | CASSTPRGELYEQYF
TRBJ1-2 | NA | TRBV5-5 | NA | TGTGCCAGCAGGCCGCGGGGGGGTGACTATGGCTACACCTTC | CASRPRGGDYGYTF
TRBJ1-2 | TRBD1 | TRBV11-2 | NA | TGTGCCAGCAGCCCAGGGGGCGGACAGGGGATTCTGTGGGGCTACACCTTC | CASSPGGGQGILWGYTF
TRBJ1-6 | TRBD1 | TRBV2 | NA | TGTGCCAGCAGTGAGGCCGGGACAGGGGTCCGTTCACCCCTCCACTTT | CASSEAGTGVRSPLHF
TRBJ1-1 | TRBD1 | TRBV5-1 | NA | TGCGCCAGCAGCTCCGGGACAGGGGAGAACACTGAAGCTTTCTTT | CASSSGTGENTEAFF
TRBJ2-5 | TRBD2 | TRBV2 | NA | TGTGCCAGCAGTCTAGCGGGAGCGACGGAGACCCAGTACTTC | CASSLAGATETQYF
TRBJ2-3 | NA | TRBV19 | NA | TGTGCCAGTAGTATGGGCCAAGCAGTGGGCACAGATACGCAGTATTTT | CASSMGQAVGTDTQYF
TRBJ1-4 | NA | TRBV5-1 | NA | TGCGCCAGCAGCTCCATGGGCGGGGGTGAAAAACTGTTTTTT | CASSSMGGGEKLFF
TRBJ2-3 | TRBD2 | TRBV14 | NA | TGTGCCAGCAGCTCTCATTTGGGACTAGTGTCAGATACGCAGTATTTT | CASSSHLGLVSDTQYF
TRBJ1-5 | TRBD1 | TRBV5-1 | once | TGCGCCAGCAGCCCCGGGGACAGGAGTCAGCCCCAGCATTTT | CASSPGDRSQPQHF
TRBJ1-5 | NA | TRBV7-9 | NA | TGTGCCAGCAGCCCCGGGCTGCTGGGGGCTAATCAGCCCCAGCATTTT | CASSPGLLGANQPQHF